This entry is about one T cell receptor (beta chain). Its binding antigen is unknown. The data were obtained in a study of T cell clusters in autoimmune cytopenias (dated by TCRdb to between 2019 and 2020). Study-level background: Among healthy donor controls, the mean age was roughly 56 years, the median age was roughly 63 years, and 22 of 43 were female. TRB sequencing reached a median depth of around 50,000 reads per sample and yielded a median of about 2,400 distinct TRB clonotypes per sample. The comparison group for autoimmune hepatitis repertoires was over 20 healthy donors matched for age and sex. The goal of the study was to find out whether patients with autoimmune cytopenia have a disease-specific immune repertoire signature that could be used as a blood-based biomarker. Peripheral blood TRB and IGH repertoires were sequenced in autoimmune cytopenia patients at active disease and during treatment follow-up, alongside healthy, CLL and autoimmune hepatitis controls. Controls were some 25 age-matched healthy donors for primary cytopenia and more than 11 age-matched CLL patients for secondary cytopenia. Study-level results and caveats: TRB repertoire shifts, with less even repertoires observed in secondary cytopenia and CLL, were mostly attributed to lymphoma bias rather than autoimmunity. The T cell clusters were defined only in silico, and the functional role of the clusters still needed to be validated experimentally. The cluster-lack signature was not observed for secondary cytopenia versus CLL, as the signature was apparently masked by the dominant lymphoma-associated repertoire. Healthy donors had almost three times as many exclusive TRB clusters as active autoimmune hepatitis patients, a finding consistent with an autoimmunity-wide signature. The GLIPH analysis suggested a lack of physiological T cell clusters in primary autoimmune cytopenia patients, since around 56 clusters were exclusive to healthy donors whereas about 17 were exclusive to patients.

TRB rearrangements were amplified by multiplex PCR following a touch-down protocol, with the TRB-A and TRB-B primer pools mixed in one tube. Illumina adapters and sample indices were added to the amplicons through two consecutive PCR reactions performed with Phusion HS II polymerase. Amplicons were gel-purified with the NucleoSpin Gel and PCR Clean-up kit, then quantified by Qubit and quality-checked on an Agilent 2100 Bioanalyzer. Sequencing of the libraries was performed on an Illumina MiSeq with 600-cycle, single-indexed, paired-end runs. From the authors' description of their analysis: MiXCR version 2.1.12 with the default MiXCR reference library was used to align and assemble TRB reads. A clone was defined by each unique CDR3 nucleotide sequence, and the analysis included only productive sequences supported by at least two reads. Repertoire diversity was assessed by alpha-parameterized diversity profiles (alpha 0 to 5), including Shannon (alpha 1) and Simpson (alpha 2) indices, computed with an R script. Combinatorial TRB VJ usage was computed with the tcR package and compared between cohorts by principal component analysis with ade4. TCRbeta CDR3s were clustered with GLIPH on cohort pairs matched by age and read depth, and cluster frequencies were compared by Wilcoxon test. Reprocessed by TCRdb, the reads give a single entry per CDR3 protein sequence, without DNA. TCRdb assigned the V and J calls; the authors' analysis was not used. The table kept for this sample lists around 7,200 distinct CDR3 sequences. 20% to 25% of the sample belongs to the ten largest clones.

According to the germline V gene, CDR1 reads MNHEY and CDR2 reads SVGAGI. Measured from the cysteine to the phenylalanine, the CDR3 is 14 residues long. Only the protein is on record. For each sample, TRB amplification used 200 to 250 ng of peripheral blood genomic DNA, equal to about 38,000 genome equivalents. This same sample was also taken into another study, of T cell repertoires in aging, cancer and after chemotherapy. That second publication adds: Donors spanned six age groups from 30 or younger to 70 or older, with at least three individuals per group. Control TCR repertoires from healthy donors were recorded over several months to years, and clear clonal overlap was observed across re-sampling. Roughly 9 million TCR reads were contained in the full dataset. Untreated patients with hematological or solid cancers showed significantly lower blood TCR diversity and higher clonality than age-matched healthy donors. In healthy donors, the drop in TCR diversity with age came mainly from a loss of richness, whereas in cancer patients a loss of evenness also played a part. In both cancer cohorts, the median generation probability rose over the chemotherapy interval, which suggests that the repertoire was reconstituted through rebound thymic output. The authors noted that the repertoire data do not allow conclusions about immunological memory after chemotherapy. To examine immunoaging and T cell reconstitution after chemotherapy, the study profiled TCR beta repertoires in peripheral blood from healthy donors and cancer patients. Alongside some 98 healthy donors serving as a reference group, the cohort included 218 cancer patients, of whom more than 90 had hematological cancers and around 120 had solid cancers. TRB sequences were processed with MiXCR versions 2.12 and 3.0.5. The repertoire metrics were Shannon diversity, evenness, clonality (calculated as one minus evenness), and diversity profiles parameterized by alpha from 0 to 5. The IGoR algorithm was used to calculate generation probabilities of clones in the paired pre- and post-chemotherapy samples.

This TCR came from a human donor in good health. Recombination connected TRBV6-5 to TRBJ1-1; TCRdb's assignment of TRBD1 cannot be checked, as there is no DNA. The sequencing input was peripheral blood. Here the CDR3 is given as CASISPGQGPEAFF.